The next 29 T cell receptor beta chains were all read from a single sample in a study of blood T cell repertoires in COVID-19. Produced via immunoSEQ multiplex PCR; TCRdb's table is partial and in-frame only. The data show about 170,000 clones, around 87% seen once. Sequencing was done on a sample of peripheral blood. The receptors were sampled from a woman older than 75 with COVID-19, enrolled during active disease.

The chain uses TRBV7-9 and TRBJ2-6, with D maybe TRBD1 (6 bases). The CDR3 is made up of 18 amino acids. V was trimmed by 5 bases and J by 4 bases, leaving 21 bases between them. Per germline, CDR1 SEHNR and CDR2 FQNEAQ (reference sequence). The DNA of the CDR3 is TGTGCCAGCAGCGTAGTACAGGGTCTACTTAGAGGGGCCAACGTCCTGACTTTC. Translated, it gives CASSVVQGLLRGANVLTF.

The gene calls are TRBV19 and TRBJ2-2; 8 bases are shared with TRBD1. Germline V gene lookup returns CDR1 LNHDA and CDR2 SQIVND (reference sequence). This CDR3 has 15 residues. J lost 5 bases, V lost 3 bases, and 5 bases had no gene match. The CDR3 reads CASSMARGPTGELFF. DNA for the CDR3: TGTGCCAGTAGTATGGCCAGGGGGCCTACCGGGGAGCTGTTTTTT.

The chain uses TRBV7-6 and TRBJ2-7; D is undetermined. CDR1 and CDR2 from the germline V gene are SGHVS and FNYEAQ. The CDR3 consists of 15 residues. V lost 3 bases and J 6 bases, leaving 18 bases between the germline ends. Here the CDR3 reads CASSFSLAGGSEQYF. CDR3 DNA: TGTGCCAGCAGCTTTAGCTTGGCCGGCGGCTCCGAGCAGTACTTC.

The V and J genes are TRBV7-2 and TRBJ2-3, with 7 bases aligning to TRBD1. There are 15 residues in the CDR3. CDR1 is SGHTA and CDR2 is FQGNSA in the germline V gene. After removal of 8 bases from V and 2 bases from J, the junction contained 10 bases not matched to a gene. CDR3 in amino acids: CASREGTANTDTQYF. CDR3 coding DNA: TGTGCCAGCCGCGAGGGGACAGCCAACACAGATACGCAGTATTTT.

This chain links TRBV28 with TRBJ1-2; the match to TRBD1 covers 10 bases. J lost 4 bases, V lost 10 bases, and 18 bases had no gene match. The CDR3 spans 17 residues. Germline V gene sequence: CDR1 MDHEN, CDR2 SYDVKM. CDR3 nucleotide sequence: TGTGCCACCGAACGGGGGGGGCTGGGACAGGGGATCTATGGCTACACCTTC. Protein product: CATERGGLGQGIYGYTF.

The chain couples TRBV25-1 to TRBJ2-5, with D unresolved. The V end was cut by 6 bases, the J end by 0 bases, with 14 bases between. Germline CDR1 and CDR2: MGHDK and SYGVNS. The CDR3 has 15 amino acids. CDR3 amino acids: CASSEPGGDQETQYF. The CDR3 DNA reads TGTGCCAGCAGCGAACCCGGCGGAGACCAAGAGACCCAGTACTTC.

The V gene is TRBV7-9, the J gene TRBJ2-2; TRBD1 agrees at 10 bases. With 5 bases clipped from V and 0 bases from J, the junction kept 6 bases outside the gene matches. The germline gives CDR1 SEHNR, CDR2 FQNEAQ (reference sequence). This CDR3 has 17 residues. CDR3: CASSPRTGGTNTGELFF. DNA of the CDR3: TGTGCCAGCAGCCCGAGGACAGGGGGGACGAACACCGGGGAGCTGTTTTTT.

The DNA for the CDR3 is TGTGCCAGCAGCTCCGGACTAGCCGGGTCCTACGAGCAGTACTTC. It specifies CASSSGLAGSYEQYF. V is TRBV5-4 and J is TRBJ2-7; 8 bases agree with TRBD2. Germline loops: CDR1 SGHNT, CDR2 YYREEE (reference sequence). The CDR3 covers 15 residues. The V segment lost 3 bases and the J segment 1 base; nucleotides outside the gene matches: 6. Complete variable domain (other parts from reference TRBV5-4 and TRBJ2-7): ETGVTQSPTHLIKTRGQQVTLRCSSQSGHNTVSWYQQALGQGPQFIFQYYREEENGRGNFPPRFSGLQFPNYSSELNVNALELDDSALYLCASSSGLAGSYEQYFGPGTRLTVT.

The chain carries TRBV9 and TRBJ2-1; TRBD2 matches 10 bases. Unmatched junction bases numbered 8, after V lost 0 bases and J lost 8 bases. The CDR3 length is 16 residues. Per the germline V gene, CDR1 is SGDLS and CDR2 is YYNGEE. In nucleotides, the CDR3 is TGTGCCAGCAGCGTAGGGGCTAGCGGGGGTTTCCATGAGCAGTTCTTC. Its translation is CASSVGASGGFHEQFF.

This rearrangement joins TRBV6-2 or TRBV6-3 to TRBJ2-7; 7 bases map to TRBD2. The junction had 8 bases not matched to a gene; V was cut back by 4 bases and J by 2 bases. CDR1 MNHEY and CDR2 SVGEGT come from the germline V gene. This CDR3 has 15 residues. CDR3 protein: CASSSGGRPTYEQYF. The CDR3 bases are TGTGCCAGCAGTTCAGGCGGGAGACCCACCTACGAGCAGTACTTC.

The chain joins TRBV7-9 to TRBJ1-5, with 8 positions matching TRBD1. The germline gives CDR1 SEHNR, CDR2 FQNEAQ (reference sequence). This CDR3 has 14 residues. The V gene end was trimmed by 5 bases and the J gene end by 6 bases; junction bases not matched to a gene: 6. CDR3 protein: CASSLTGVVQPQHF. CDR3 bases: TGTGCCAGCAGCCTGACAGGGGTCGTTCAGCCCCAGCATTTT.

The chain joins TRBV4-3 to TRBJ1-4, with no clear D. The CDR3 runs 13 residues. V lost 1 base, J lost 6 bases, and 6 bases lay in between. Germline-derived CDR1 and CDR2 are LGHNA and YSLEER. In DNA form, the CDR3 reads TGCGCCAGCAGCCAAGTCTTAGATGAAAAACTGTTTTTT. This gives the protein CASSQVLDEKLFF.

The genes are TRBV6-2 or TRBV6-3 and TRBJ2-1; 9 bases match TRBD2. Trimming at V came to 6 bases and at J to 0 bases, leaving 6 bases not matched to a gene. Per germline, CDR1 MNHEY and CDR2 SVGEGT. This CDR3 comprises 16 residues. CDR3 sequence reads: CASSPYSGSSYNEQFF. The CDR3 region has the DNA TGTGCCAGCAGCCCTTATAGCGGGAGCTCCTACAATGAGCAGTTCTTC.

The V call is TRBV6-6, the J call TRBJ1-1; no clear D. The V end was cut by 2 bases, the J end by 10 bases, with 17 bases between. Germline V gene lookup returns CDR1 MNHNY and CDR2 SVGAGI (reference sequence). This CDR3 has 14 residues. This CDR3 reads CASSYDGNHAAAFF. CDR3 nucleotides: TGTGCCAGCAGTTACGACGGTAATCACGCGGCAGCTTTCTTT.

A few counts support this clone. The chain is built from TRBV5-1 and TRBJ2-7; D uncertain. Trimming pared 0 bases from V and 1 base from J, leaving 5 bases between. CDR1 is SGHRS and CDR2 is YFSETQ in the germline V gene. The CDR3 is 13 residues long. The CDR3 spells CASSLAQSYEQYF. The DNA for the CDR3 is TGCGCCAGCAGCTTGGCTCAGTCCTACGAGCAGTACTTC.

This clone was counted only a few times. This chain's CDR3 is CASSVATGGGSSNFEQFF. CDR3 sequence (DNA): TGTGCCAGCAGCGTCGCGACAGGGGGCGGGAGTAGTAATTTTGAGCAGTTCTTC. The chain recombines TRBV11-2 with TRBJ2-1; 10 nucleotides match TRBD1. Trimming cost V 5 bases and J 9 bases; bases outside gene matches: 19. The CDR3 loop spans 18 amino acids. The V gene's germline CDR1 is SGHAT and CDR2 FQNNGV.

This clone was found a few times. V and J are TRBV5-1 and TRBJ2-3; tentative D call: TRBD1 (6 bases). V dropped 1 base and J dropped 2 bases, with 8 bases sitting between them. The CDR3 consists of 14 residues. CDR1 SGHRS and CDR2 YFSETQ come from the germline V gene. The CDR3 here is CASSLHRDTDTQYF. In DNA, the CDR3 is TGCGCCAGCAGCTTGCACAGGGACACAGATACGCAGTATTTT.

The gene calls are TRBV14 and TRBJ1-2; maybe TRBD1 (5 bases). V was cut by 4 bases and J by 6 bases, with 15 bases left in between. The CDR3 length is 14 residues. The germline CDR1 and CDR2 sequences are SGHDN and FVKESK. CDR3: CASSRNQGLHGYTF. CDR3 in DNA: TGTGCCAGCAGCCGAAACCAGGGTCTCCATGGCTACACCTTC.

The J gene is TRBJ2-5, the V gene TRBV12-3 or TRBV12-4; 9 nucleotides match TRBD2. J lost 2 bases, V lost 10 bases, and 5 bases had no gene match. The CDR3 is 13 residues long. The CDR3 coding sequence is TGTGCCACCGCTCTAGCGGGACAAGAGACCCAGTACTTC. This sequence encodes CATALAGQETQYF.

CDR3: CASIRGGGNTIYF. The CDR3 DNA sequence: TGTGCCAGCATTAGGGGCGGTGGAAACACCATATATTTT. J is TRBJ1-3 and V is TRBV6-6, with D perhaps TRBD1 (5 bases). V was shortened by 7 bases and J by 3 bases, with 10 bases between the two germline ends. The germline V gene encodes CDR1 MNHNY and CDR2 SVGAGI (reference sequence). CDR3 size: 13 residues.

This rearrangement joins TRBV21-1 to TRBJ2-1; the D call TRBD2 from the table was never checked on the DNA. TRBV21-1 is listed as a pseudogene. The CDR3 contains 20 residues. The CDR3 DNA follows: TGTGCCAGCAGCAAATGGGCGCGACTAGCGGGAGGAAAGGCCTACAATGAGCAGTTCTTC. This codes for CASSKWARLAGGKAYNEQFF.

This chain joins TRBV9 and TRBJ1-2, with D unclear. The CDR3 consists of 13 residues. V lost 3 bases to trimming and J lost 7 bases, with 13 bases between them. The germline V gene has CDR1 SGDLS and CDR2 YYNGEE. CDR3 sequence (DNA): TGTGCCAGCAGCGAGGCCCCTTCAGGTGGCTACACCTTC. Amino acids: CASSEAPSGGYTF. Full variable domain (missing parts from reference TRBV9 and TRBJ1-2): DSGVTQTPKHLITATGQRVTLRCSPRSGDLSVYWYQQSLDQGLQFLIQYYNGEERAKGNILERFSAQQFPDLHSELNLSSLELGDSALYFCASSEAPSGGYTFGSGTRLTVV.

This clone was detected only a few times. The V and J genes are TRBV19 and TRBJ1-5; TRBD1 is a possible D gene (5 bases). CDR3 length: 13 residues. The V gene's germline CDR1 is LNHDA and CDR2 SQIVND (reference sequence). V lost 7 bases to trimming and J lost 7 bases, with 14 bases between them. CDR3: CASIGRGGQPQHF. The CDR3 nucleotides are TGTGCCAGTATTGGTAGGGGAGGGCAGCCCCAGCATTTT.

The chain links TRBV11-2 to TRBJ2-1, with D possibly TRBD2 on 6 matching bases. The CDR3 runs 13 residues. Trimming took off 1 base at V and 9 bases at J, with 10 bases between the two ends. Germline V CDR1 and CDR2: SGHAT, FQNNGV. For the CDR3, the DNA is TGTGCCAGCAGCTTAGGGCGGGACGGTGAGCAGTTCTTC. This translates into CASSLGRDGEQFF.

This clone was detected only a few times. This chain connects TRBV14 to TRBJ2-5; TRBD2 might be the D (5 bases). Germline loops: CDR1 SGHDN, CDR2 FVKESK. Trimming shortened V by 1 base and J by 9 bases, and 6 bases separated the two germline ends. The CDR3 runs 11 residues. Written as DNA, the CDR3 is TGTGCCAGCAGCCAAGGGGGAGCCCAGTACTTC. It encodes CASSQGGAQYF.

This chain links TRBV5-1 with TRBJ1-6; 7 positions agree with TRBD1. The CDR3 totals 15 residues. Per germline, CDR1 SGHRS and CDR2 YFSETQ. Unmatched junction bases numbered 8, after V lost 4 bases and J lost 7 bases. The CDR3 coding sequence is TGCGCCAGCAGCACAAGACAGGGAAAGAATTCACCCCTCCACTTT. Protein product: CASSTRQGKNSPLHF.

This clone has a handful of counts. The chain has TRBV5-8 and TRBJ2-5; a weak D match, TRBD2 (5 bases). V dropped 2 bases and J dropped 2 bases, with 7 bases sitting between them. CDR1 and CDR2 (germline): SGHTS, YDEGEE. This CDR3 has 13 amino acids. The CDR3 nucleotides are TGTGCCAGCAGCTTTCAGCGGCAAGAGACCCAGTACTTC. Protein sequence: CASSFQRQETQYF.

The J gene is TRBJ2-2, the V gene TRBV7-9, with TRBD1 matching over 10 bases. This CDR3 is built from 16 residues. The V gene's germline CDR1 is SEHNR and CDR2 FQNEAQ (reference sequence). V lost 5 bases, J lost 1 base, and 4 bases stayed unmatched. CDR3 sequence reads: CASSGWTGGNTGELFF. DNA for the CDR3: TGTGCCAGCAGCGGATGGACAGGGGGGAACACCGGGGAGCTGTTTTTT.

The J gene is TRBJ2-1, the V gene TRBV15; unclear D gene. Looked up from germline, CDR1 is LNHNV and CDR2 is YYDKDF (reference sequence). V shed 4 bases and J shed 4 bases, with 14 bases lying between them. The length of the CDR3 is 15 residues. As DNA, the CDR3 is TGTGCCACCAGCACCCGGAGAGGTGGGTACAATGAGCAGTTCTTC. Its protein is CATSTRRGGYNEQFF.